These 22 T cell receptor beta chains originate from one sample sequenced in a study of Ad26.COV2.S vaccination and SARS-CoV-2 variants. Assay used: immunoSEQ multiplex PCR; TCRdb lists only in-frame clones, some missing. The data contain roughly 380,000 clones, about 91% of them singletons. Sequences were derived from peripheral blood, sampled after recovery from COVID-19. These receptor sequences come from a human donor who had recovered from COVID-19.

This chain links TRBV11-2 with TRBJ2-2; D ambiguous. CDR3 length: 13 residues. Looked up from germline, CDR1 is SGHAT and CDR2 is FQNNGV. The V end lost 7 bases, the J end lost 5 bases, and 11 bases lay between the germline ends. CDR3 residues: CASTRALTGELFF. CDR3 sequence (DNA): TGTGCCAGCACAAGGGCTCTGACCGGGGAGCTGTTTTTT.

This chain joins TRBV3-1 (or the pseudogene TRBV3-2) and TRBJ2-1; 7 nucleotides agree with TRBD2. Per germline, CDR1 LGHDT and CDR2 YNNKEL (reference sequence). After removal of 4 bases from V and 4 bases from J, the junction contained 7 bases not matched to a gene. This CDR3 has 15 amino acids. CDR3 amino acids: CASSRWGLPYNEQFF. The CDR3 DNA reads TGTGCCAGCAGCCGATGGGGACTACCGTACAATGAGCAGTTCTTC.

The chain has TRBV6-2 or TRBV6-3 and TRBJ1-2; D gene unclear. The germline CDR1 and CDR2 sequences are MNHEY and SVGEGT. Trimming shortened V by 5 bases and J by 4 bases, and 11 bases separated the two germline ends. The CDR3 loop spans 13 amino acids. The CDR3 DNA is TGTGCCAGCAGTCCGGGTTTTGCCTATGGCTACACCTTC. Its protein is CASSPGFAYGYTF.

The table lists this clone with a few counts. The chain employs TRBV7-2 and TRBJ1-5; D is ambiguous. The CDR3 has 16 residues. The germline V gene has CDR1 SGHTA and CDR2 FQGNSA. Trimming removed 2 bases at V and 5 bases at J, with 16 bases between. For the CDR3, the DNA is TGTGCCAGCAGCTTAAGACTGGGGATGGGCGATCAGCCCCAGCATTTT. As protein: CASSLRLGMGDQPQHF.

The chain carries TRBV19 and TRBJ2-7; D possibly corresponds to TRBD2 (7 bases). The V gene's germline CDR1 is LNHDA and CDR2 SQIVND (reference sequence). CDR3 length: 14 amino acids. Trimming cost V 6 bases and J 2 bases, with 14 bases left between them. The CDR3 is CASSAPGGPYEQYF. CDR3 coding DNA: TGTGCCAGTAGCGCCCCCGGGGGGCCCTACGAGCAGTACTTC. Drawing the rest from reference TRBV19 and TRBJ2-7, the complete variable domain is DGGITQSPKYLFRKEGQNVTLSCEQNLNHDAMYWYRQDPGQGLRLIYYSQIVNDFQKGDIAEGYSVSREKKESFPLTVTSAQKNPTAFYLCASSAPGGPYEQYFGPGTRLTVT.

CDR3 sequence: CASSVSRNEQFF. CDR3 DNA sequence: TGTGCCAGCAGCGTCTCACGCAATGAGCAGTTCTTC. V gene TRBV9 combines with J gene TRBJ2-1, with D uncertain. The CDR3 has 12 amino acids. Per germline, CDR1 SGDLS and CDR2 YYNGEE. With 2 bases removed from V and 6 bases from J, the gap between germline ends came to 6 bases.

The CDR3 reads CASSLGWGENIQYF. CDR3 bases: TGTGCCAGCAGCTTAGGATGGGGGGAAAACATTCAGTACTTC. The rearrangement uses TRBV5-6 and TRBJ2-4; a weak D match, TRBD2 (6 bases). Germline-derived CDR1 and CDR2 are SGHDT and YYEEEE. V dropped 2 bases and J dropped 5 bases, with 11 bases sitting between them. This CDR3 region has 14 residues.

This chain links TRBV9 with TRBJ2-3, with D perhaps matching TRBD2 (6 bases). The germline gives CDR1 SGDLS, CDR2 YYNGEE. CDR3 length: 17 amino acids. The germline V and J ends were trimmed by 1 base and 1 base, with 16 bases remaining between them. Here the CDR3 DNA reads TGTGCCAGCAGCGTAAGTGTGGAGGGTTGGGGCACAGATACGCAGTATTTT. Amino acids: CASSVSVEGWGTDTQYF. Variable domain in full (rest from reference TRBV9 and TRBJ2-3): DSGVTQTPKHLITATGQRVTLRCSPRSGDLSVYWYQQSLDQGLQFLIQYYNGEERAKGNILERFSAQQFPDLHSELNLSSLELGDSALYFCASSVSVEGWGTDTQYFGPGTRLTVL.

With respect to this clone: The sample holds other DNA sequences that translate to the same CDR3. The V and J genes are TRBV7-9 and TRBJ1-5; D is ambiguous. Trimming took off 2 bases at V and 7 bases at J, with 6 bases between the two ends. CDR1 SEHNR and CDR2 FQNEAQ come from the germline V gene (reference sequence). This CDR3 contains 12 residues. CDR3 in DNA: TGTGCCAGCAGCTTATTTCAGCAGCCCCAGCATTTT. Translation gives CASSLFQQPQHF.

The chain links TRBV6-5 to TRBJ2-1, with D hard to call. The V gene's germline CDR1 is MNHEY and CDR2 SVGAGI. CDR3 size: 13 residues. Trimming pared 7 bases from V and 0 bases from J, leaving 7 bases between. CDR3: CASIGSSYNEQFF. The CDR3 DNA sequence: TGTGCCAGCATAGGCAGCTCCTACAATGAGCAGTTCTTC.

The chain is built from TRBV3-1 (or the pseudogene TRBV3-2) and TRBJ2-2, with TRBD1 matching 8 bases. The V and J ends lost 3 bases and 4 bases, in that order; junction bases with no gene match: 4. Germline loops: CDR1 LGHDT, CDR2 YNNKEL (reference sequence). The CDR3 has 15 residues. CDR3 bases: TGTGCCAGCAGCCACAGGGGGCAGGGCACCGGGGAGCTGTTTTTT. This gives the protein CASSHRGQGTGELFF.

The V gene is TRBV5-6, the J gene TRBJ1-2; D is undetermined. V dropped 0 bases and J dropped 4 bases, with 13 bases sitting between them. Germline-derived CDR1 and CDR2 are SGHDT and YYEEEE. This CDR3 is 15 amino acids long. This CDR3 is CASSLAQSRGYGYTF. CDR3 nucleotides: TGTGCCAGCAGCTTGGCCCAGTCGCGGGGCTATGGCTACACCTTC.

CDR3 loop: CASSPMGRPQETQYF. CDR3 nucleotide sequence: TGTGCCAGCAGCCCCATGGGACGGCCCCAAGAGACCCAGTACTTC. This chain connects TRBV7-2 to TRBJ2-5; D may be TRBD1 or TRBD2 (5 bases each). V was clipped by 5 bases and J by 1 base, with 14 bases between them. The CDR3 runs to 15 residues. Germline CDR1 reads SGHTA; CDR2 reads FQGNSA.

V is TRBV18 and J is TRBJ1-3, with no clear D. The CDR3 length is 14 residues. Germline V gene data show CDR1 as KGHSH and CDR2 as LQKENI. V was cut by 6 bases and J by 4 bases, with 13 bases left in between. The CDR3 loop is CASSVGPAGNTIYF. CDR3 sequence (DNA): TGTGCCAGCTCGGTGGGCCCCGCGGGAAACACCATATATTTT.

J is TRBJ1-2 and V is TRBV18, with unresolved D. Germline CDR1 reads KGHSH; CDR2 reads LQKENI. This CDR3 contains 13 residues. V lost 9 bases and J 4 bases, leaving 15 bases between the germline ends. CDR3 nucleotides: TGTGCCAGTTCGACCACCGAAAGCTATGGCTACACCTTC. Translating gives CASSTTESYGYTF.

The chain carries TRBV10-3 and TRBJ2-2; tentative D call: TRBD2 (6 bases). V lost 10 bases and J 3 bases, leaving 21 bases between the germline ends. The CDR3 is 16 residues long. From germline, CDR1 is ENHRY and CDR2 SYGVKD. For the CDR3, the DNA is TGTGCCAGCTCCGGAGGGTCGACCCGGGACACCGGGGAGCTGTTTTTT. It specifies CASSGGSTRDTGELFF.

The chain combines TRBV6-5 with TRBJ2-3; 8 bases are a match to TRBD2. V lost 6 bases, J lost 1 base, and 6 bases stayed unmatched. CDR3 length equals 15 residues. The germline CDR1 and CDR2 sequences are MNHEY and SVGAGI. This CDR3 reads CASSPGGVRTDTQYF. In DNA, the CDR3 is TGTGCCAGCAGCCCCGGGGGGGTACGCACAGATACGCAGTATTTT.

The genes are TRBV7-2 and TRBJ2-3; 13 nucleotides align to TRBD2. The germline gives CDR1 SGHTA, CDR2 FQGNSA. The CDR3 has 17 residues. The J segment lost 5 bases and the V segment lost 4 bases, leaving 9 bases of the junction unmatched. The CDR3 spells CASSSTSGGAGLDTQYF. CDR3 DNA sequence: TGTGCCAGCAGCTCTACTAGCGGGGGGGCCGGATTAGATACGCAGTATTTT.

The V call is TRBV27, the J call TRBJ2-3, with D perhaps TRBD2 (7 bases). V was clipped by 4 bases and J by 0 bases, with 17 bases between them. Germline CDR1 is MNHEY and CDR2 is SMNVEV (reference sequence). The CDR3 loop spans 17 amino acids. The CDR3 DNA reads TGTGCCAGCAGTTCTCCTCGGGGGCGGGGGAGCACAGATACGCAGTATTTT. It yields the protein CASSSPRGRGSTDTQYF.

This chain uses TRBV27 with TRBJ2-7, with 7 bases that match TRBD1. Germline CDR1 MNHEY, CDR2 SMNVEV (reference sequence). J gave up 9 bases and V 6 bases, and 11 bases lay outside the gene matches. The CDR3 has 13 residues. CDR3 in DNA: TGTGCCAGCAGCCTGACCGACAGGGACACGCAGTACTTC. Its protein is CASSLTDRDTQYF.

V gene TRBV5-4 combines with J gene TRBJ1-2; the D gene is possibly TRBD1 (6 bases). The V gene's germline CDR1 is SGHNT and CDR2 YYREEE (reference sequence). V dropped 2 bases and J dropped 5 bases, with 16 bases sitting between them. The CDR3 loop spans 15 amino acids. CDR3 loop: CASSFVWGANYGYTF. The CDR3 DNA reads TGTGCCAGCAGCTTCGTTTGGGGGGCGAATTATGGCTACACCTTC.

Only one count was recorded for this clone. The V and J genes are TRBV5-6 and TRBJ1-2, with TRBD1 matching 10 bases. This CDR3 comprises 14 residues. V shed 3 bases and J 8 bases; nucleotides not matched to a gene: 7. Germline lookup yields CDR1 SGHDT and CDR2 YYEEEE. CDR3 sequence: CASSSLDRGLGYTF. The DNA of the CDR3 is TGTGCCAGCAGCTCCCTTGACAGGGGGCTCGGCTACACCTTC.